The clone carrying this TCR beta chain occurred many times. Its cognate antigen is unknown. The entry originates in a study of identical twins. Germline lookup yields CDR1 MNHEY and CDR2 SVGAGI. The J segment lost 8 bases and the V segment lost 2 bases, leaving 13 bases of the junction unmatched. CDR3 length: 17 residues. Via MiXCR, TCRdb re-called the 5' RACE reads, giving one row per CDR3 protein. The sample carries 450,000 or so distinct CDR3 sequences, approximately 17% recorded once. Study-wide results and limits: Models underestimated how often monozygotic twins shared out-of-frame TCR alpha. Out-of-frame beta chain sequences displayed weaker excess sharing between twins. Low generation-probability sequences were in excess among twin-shared out-of-frame alpha sequences.

The chain combines TRBV6-5 with TRBJ2-1; 9 bases line up with TRBD2. Material for sequencing was naive T cells sorted from blood. The receptor comes from a middle-aged man in good health. Here the CDR3 DNA reads TGTGCCAGCAGTTACCGTTTGGGCGGGAGGGGGGCGGATGAGCAGTTCTTC. Protein: CASSYRLGGRGADEQFF.